Listed below are T cell receptor beta chains from one sample, sequenced in a study of human T cells and chemical hapten exposure. TCRdb reanalysed the RACE reads using MiXCR and keeps one entry per CDR3 protein. This table holds approximately 79,000 distinct CDR3 sequences, 10% to 13% found once. The source material was whole blood, sampled in connection with sensitization to the hapten diphenylcyclopropenone (DPC). All receptors come from a woman aged 45-60 years with alopecia areata. Some clones in this sample may be carry-over from other donors' samples. CDR3s include the opening cysteine and the closing phenylalanine or tryptophan. The D gene is left open where the match is weak. Only some rows state a clone size, as once, few, many or a class for expanded clones.

TRBV11-3	TRBJ2-7	few	NA	TGTGCCAGCAGCCCCGGGATCGAAATCGGCGAGCAGTACTTC	CASSPGIEIGEQYF
TRBV11-2	TRBJ2-4	many	NA	TGTGCCAGCAGCCTCACGGCACAGGGAAGGAACATTCAGTACTTC	CASSLTAQGRNIQYF
TRBV5-1	TRBJ2-7	few	TRBD1	TGCGCCAGCAGGCAGACAGGGGGCTACGAGCAGTACTTC	CASRQTGGYEQYF
TRBV21-1	TRBJ2-1	NA	NA	TGTGCCAGCAGCAAAAGTCCTAGCGGGAGGTTACGGAATGAGCAGTTCTTC	CASSKSPSGRLRNEQFF
TRBV7-2	TRBJ2-3	NA	NA	TGTGCCAGCAGCTTATCCCCCCCCCCAGATACGCAGTATTTT	CASSLSPPPDTQYF
TRBV29-1	TRBJ1-5	few	NA	TGCAGCGTTGAAGGCCCCGATGGGGGCCAGCATTTT	CSVEGPDGGQHF
TRBV18	TRBJ1-5	NA	NA	TGTACCAGCTCCCCTTACTCGGGCAGCAATCAGCCCCAGCATTTT	CTSSPYSGSNQPQHF
TRBV10-2	TRBJ1-4	many	NA	TGCGCCAGCAGTGAATTGGGAGAAAAACTGTTTTTT	CASSELGEKLFF
TRBV6-6	TRBJ1-1	few	TRBD1	TGTGCCAGCAGTTACTCGGGCAGGGGGAATATGAACACTGAAGCTTTCTTT	CASSYSGRGNMNTEAFF
TRBV7-6	TRBJ2-5	NA	NA	TGTGCCAGCAGCCCTCTGGGTAGCCGAGAGACCCAGTACTTC	CASSPLGSRETQYF
TRBV7-6	TRBJ1-5	few	NA	TGTGCCAGCAGCTTATCAGGGCCCTATCAGCCCCAGCATTTT	CASSLSGPYQPQHF
TRBV11-2	TRBJ2-1	few	TRBD2	TGTGCCAGCAGCGTACGAGCGGGAGGGCCCTACAATGAGCAGTTCTTC	CASSVRAGGPYNEQFF
TRBV20-1	TRBJ2-1	NA	TRBD2	TGCAGTGCGAGTGGCGCGGCTAGCGGGAGTCATGAGCAGTTCTTC	CSASGAASGSHEQFF
TRBV6-5	TRBJ2-1	NA	NA	TGTGCCAGCAGTTTAAGCCGATCCTACAATGAGCAGTTCTTC	CASSLSRSYNEQFF
TRBV20-1	TRBJ1-4	NA	NA	TGCAGTGCTAGAGGGACGGGCTTTAATGAAAAACTGTTTTTT	CSARGTGFNEKLFF
TRBV3-1	TRBJ1-2	NA	NA	TGTGCCAGCAGCCAAACAGGCACCTTCTACACCTTC	CASSQTGTFYTF
TRBV29-1	TRBJ2-7	NA	NA	TGCAGCGGCGCGAGCGGCCCCTACGAGCAGTACTTC	CSGASGPYEQYF
TRBV25-1	TRBJ1-1	NA	NA	TGTGCCAGCAGTGAGCGGCCTTGGGGGACTGAAGCTTTCTTT	CASSERPWGTEAFF
TRBV6-2/TRBV6-3	TRBJ2-3	many	NA	TGTGCCAGCAGCCCCCCGTTCGGGACGGGAGATACGCAGTATTTT	CASSPPFGTGDTQYF
TRBV6-5	TRBJ2-5	few	TRBD1	TGTGCCAGCAGTTACTGGACAGGGGGCGAAGAGACCCAGTACTTC	CASSYWTGGEETQYF
TRBV11-2	TRBJ2-7	NA	TRBD2	TGTGCCAGCAGCTTCGGAGCGGGAGGGGGCTTATACGAGCAGTACTTC	CASSFGAGGGLYEQYF
TRBV11-3	TRBJ2-7	few	NA	TGTGCCAGCAGCTTACCGGCCGGAGGCTCCTACGAGCAGTACTTC	CASSLPAGGSYEQYF
TRBV6-2/TRBV6-3	TRBJ1-1	NA	NA	TGTGCCATCCGGGGGATCGACACTGAAGCTTTCTTT	CAIRGIDTEAFF
TRBV29-1	TRBJ2-5	few	NA	TGCAGCGAGACGCGCGAGAAAAAAGAGACCCAGTACTTC	CSETREKKETQYF
TRBV7-8	TRBJ1-5	few	TRBD1	TGTGCCAGCAGTTCGGACAGGGATCCCAATCAGCCCCAGCATTTT	CASSSDRDPNQPQHF
TRBV7-9	TRBJ2-1	few	TRBD2	TGTGCCAGCAGCTCCGGGACTAGGCGCTCGGATGAGCAGTTCTTC	CASSSGTRRSDEQFF
TRBV4-2	TRBJ2-7	many	TRBD2	TGTGCCAGCAGCCCTCGGACTAGCGGGAGTGGGCGGGTAGTAGACGAGCAGTACTTC	CASSPRTSGSGRVVDEQYF
TRBV29-1	TRBJ2-6	NA	NA	TGCAGCGTTGTCGCCGGGGCCAACGTCCTGACTTTC	CSVVAGANVLTF
TRBV4-1	TRBJ2-7	NA	NA	TGCGCCAGCAGCCAGGGCGGGATCGAGCAGTACTTC	CASSQGGIEQYF
TRBV3-1	TRBJ2-1	many	NA	TGTGCCAGCAGCCCCACCAGGCGGGTAGCGGTACAGTTCTTC	CASSPTRRVAVQFF
TRBV9	TRBJ2-3	few	TRBD1	TGTGCCAGCAGCGTAGGTAAAGGACAGGGAACAGATACGCAGTATTTT	CASSVGKGQGTDTQYF
TRBV18	TRBJ2-6	many	TRBD1	TGTGCCAGCTCACCGGGACAGGGCTTAAAGGCCAACGTCCTGACTTTC	CASSPGQGLKANVLTF
TRBV5-6	TRBJ2-1	few	NA	TGTGCCAGCAGCTTGAGGACAGTCTCCTACAATGAGCAGTTCTTC	CASSLRTVSYNEQFF
TRBV7-2	TRBJ2-1	NA	TRBD2	TGTGCCAGCAGCTTAGCGGGGACTAGCGTGAAAGTACAGGCCCCTGGCTTC	CASSLAGTSVKVQAPGF
TRBV11-2	TRBJ1-2	NA	NA	TGTGCCAGCAGCTTACGGACAGACGGCTACACCTTC	CASSLRTDGYTF
TRBV25-1	TRBJ1-1	NA	NA	TGTGCCAGCAGTGTCTGGTGGTCTTCGAACACTGAAGCTTTCTTT	CASSVWWSSNTEAFF
TRBV4-2	TRBJ1-4	many	NA	TGTGCCAGCAGCCCGGAGGGTCCTGAAAAACTGTTTTTT	CASSPEGPEKLFF
TRBV7-2	TRBJ2-1	NA	TRBD1	TGTGCCAGCAGCTTAGGGGCTTCAGGGGGCAGTTACAATGAGCAGTTCTTC	CASSLGASGGSYNEQFF
TRBV3-1	TRBJ2-7	few	TRBD2	TGTGCCAGCAGCCGGGGACTAGCGGGATCCTACGAGCAGTACTTC	CASSRGLAGSYEQYF
TRBV7-6	TRBJ2-5	NA	NA	TGTGCCAGCAGCTTACGCGGGAACGTAGAGACCCAGTACTTC	CASSLRGNVETQYF
TRBV9	TRBJ2-1	once	TRBD2	TGTGCCAGCAGCGCAGGACTAGGGGCCAATGAGCAGTTCTTC	CASSAGLGANEQFF
TRBV7-3	TRBJ2-7	few	NA	TGTGCCAGCAGCTTAAGCGGGTCAGAAGAGCAGTACTTC	CASSLSGSEEQYF
TRBV29-1	TRBJ2-2	NA	NA	TGCAGCGTGAGTGAAAGGATTGGGGAGCTGTTTTTT	CSVSERIGELFF
TRBV20-1	TRBJ2-3	many	TRBD2	TGCAGTGCCCATTCGACTAGCGGGAGTCTAACAGATACGCAGTATTTT	CSAHSTSGSLTDTQYF
TRBV29-1	TRBJ2-3	NA	NA	TGCAGCGTTGTGAGGGGGAGAGGAGATACGCAGTATTTT	CSVVRGRGDTQYF
TRBV25-1	TRBJ2-7	many	TRBD2	TGTGCCCGGCCGGGGGGGACAAGATCACCGCCCTACGAGCAGTACTTC	CARPGGTRSPPYEQYF
TRBV6-2/TRBV6-3	TRBJ2-7	NA	NA	TGTGCCAGCAGACCCGACAGGCCTTCCTACGAGCAGTACTTC	CASRPDRPSYEQYF